This T cell receptor (beta chain) appears in the sequencing data of a study of blood T cell repertoires in COVID-19. Study overall: The origin of the acute and convalescent COVID-19 samples was the United States, Italy and Spain.

Assay: immunoSEQ multiplex PCR; the TCRdb copy retains only in-frame clones and omits some. Here the sample spans 75,000 to 100,000 clones, 70% to 90% being singletons. The V gene lost 6 bases and the J gene lost 0 bases, with 12 bases spanning the gap. From germline, CDR1 is MNHEY and CDR2 SVGAGI. There are 14 residues in the CDR3. The sequence was collected from a man aged 65-85 years with acute or convalescent COVID-19. The source material was peripheral blood. The rearrangement joins TRBV6-5 to TRBJ2-7, with D hard to call. The CDR3 DNA is TGTGCCAGCAGGCCCCGGGTCCGCTCCTACGAGCAGTACTTC. Amino acids: CASRPRVRSYEQYF.